The entry below gives a single T cell receptor beta chain sequence along with its context. Its antigen is currently unknown. Germline V gene data show CDR1 as MGHRA and CDR2 as YSYEKL. V lost 4 bases to trimming and J lost 2 bases, with 17 bases between them. This CDR3 has 16 amino acids. The data were obtained in a study of cytomegalovirus exposure and HLA in healthy donors. Findings of the study overall: In vitro work confirmed that a few CMV-associated chains recognize CMV antigens.

Method: immunoSEQ multiplex PCR; TCRdb's copy keeps in-frame clones and lacks some. In the table there are about 48,000 clones, 88% of which are singletons. The sample was PBMCs. J is TRBJ1-1 and V is TRBV4-1; no clear D gene. The receptor was isolated from a woman in her 30s in good health and CMV-seronegative. The CDR3 sequence: CASSPGPGTTNTEAFF. DNA of the CDR3: TGCGCCAGCAGCCCAGGTCCGGGAACTACCAACACTGAAGCTTTCTTT.